A selection of T cell receptor beta chains follows, all from one sample in a study of blood T cell repertoires in COVID-19. Only in-frame clones appear in the TCRdb table, and some are missing; sequencing was by immunoSEQ multiplex PCR. The table has about 140,000 clones, 70% to 90% seen once. Sequencing was done on a sample of peripheral blood. The receptor set was obtained from a woman aged 60-70 years with acute or convalescent COVID-19. The CDR3 runs from the conserved cysteine through the conserved F or W. Fields, in order: V gene, J gene, CDR3 protein.

V: TRBV5-1
J: TRBJ1-2
CDR3: CASSLDQRGDGYTF

V: TRBV7-2
J: TRBJ2-5
CDR3: CASSYLAGGTGETQYF

V: TRBV7-3
J: TRBJ2-1
CDR3: CASSLYPSGGSYNEQFF

V: TRBV19
J: TRBJ1-1
CDR3: CASKVGQGLNTEAFF

V: TRBV19
J: TRBJ2-1
CDR3: CASSPVDWNIGQFF

V: TRBV6-2/TRBV6-3
J: TRBJ1-5
CDR3: CASSYSRQLFGPQHF

V: TRBV10-3
J: TRBJ2-7
CDR3: CAINEGSGSYEQYF

V: TRBV29-1
J: TRBJ2-7
CDR3: CSAGTGMYYEQYF

V: TRBV2
J: TRBJ1-5
CDR3: CASSDKSYNQPQHF

V: TRBV4-1
J: TRBJ1-2
CDR3: CASSQRGSLMNYGYTF

V: TRBV5-4
J: TRBJ2-2
CDR3: CASSSLTGGKTGELFF

V: TRBV11-3
J: TRBJ2-2
CDR3: CASSLDAGSSYNTGELFF